A single T cell receptor beta chain is shown here with its context. V shed 4 bases and J shed 7 bases, with 17 bases lying between them. The CDR3 is made up of 16 amino acids. Germline lookup yields CDR1 KGHSH and CDR2 LQKENI. Sequencing used immunoSEQ multiplex PCR; TCRdb keeps in-frame clones, though not all of them. The table has roughly 42,000 clones, around three quarters seen once. This entry belongs to a study of T cell responses to AZD1222 COVID-19 vaccine. The origin of this receptor is an adult in good health. The chain uses TRBV18 and TRBJ1-6; D call uncertain. The sequences come from peripheral blood, collected on day 0 of AZD1222 vaccination. Here the CDR3 DNA reads TGTGCCAGCTCACAAAACGCGGTTCGTAAGAATTCACCCCTCCACTTT. Residues: CASSQNAVRKNSPLHF.